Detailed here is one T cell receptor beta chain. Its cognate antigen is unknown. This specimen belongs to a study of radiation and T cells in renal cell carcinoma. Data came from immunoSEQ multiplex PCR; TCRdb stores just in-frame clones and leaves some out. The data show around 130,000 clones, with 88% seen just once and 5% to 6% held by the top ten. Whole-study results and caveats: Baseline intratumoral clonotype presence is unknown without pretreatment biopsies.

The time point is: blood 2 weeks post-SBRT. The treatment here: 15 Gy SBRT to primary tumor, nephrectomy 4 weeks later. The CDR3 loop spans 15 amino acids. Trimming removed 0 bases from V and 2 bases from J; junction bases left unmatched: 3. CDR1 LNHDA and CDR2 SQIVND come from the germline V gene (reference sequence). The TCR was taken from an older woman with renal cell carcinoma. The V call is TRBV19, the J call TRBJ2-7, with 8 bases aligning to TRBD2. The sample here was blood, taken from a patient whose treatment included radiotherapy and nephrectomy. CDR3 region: CASSIDPGGAYEQYF. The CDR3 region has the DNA TGTGCCAGTAGTATAGATCCGGGGGGGGCCTACGAGCAGTACTTC.